These T cell receptor beta chains were read from a single sample in a study of T cell repertoires in cytomegalovirus infection. MiXCR, run by TCRdb on the reads, gives a single entry per CDR3 protein. The profile shows approximately 910,000 distinct CDR3 sequences, less than 40% of them singletons. Their antigens remain unidentified. The starting material was cultured CD8+ T cells from PBMCs, obtained from culture after CMV antigen stimulation. The receptors here all came from a human donor in good health (CMV status not recorded). Some clones in this sample may be carry-over from other donors' samples. Both conserved end residues are part of each CDR3. The order of the fields is J gene, V gene, CDR3 protein.

J gene: TRBJ1-5
V gene: TRBV7-6
CDR3 protein: CASSPGSPGQPQHF

J gene: TRBJ2-1
V gene: TRBV29-1
CDR3 protein: CSVEDPGGDRVLVEQFF

J gene: TRBJ2-1
V gene: TRBV6-2/TRBV6-3
CDR3 protein: CASSYEPSGAEQFF

J gene: TRBJ2-2
V gene: TRBV6-2/TRBV6-3
CDR3 protein: CASDLSGGSGELFF

J gene: TRBJ1-2
V gene: TRBV6-1
CDR3 protein: CASDGIRGYGYTF

J gene: TRBJ1-2
V gene: TRBV6-2/TRBV6-3
CDR3 protein: CASSYSAYGYTF

J gene: TRBJ1-3
V gene: TRBV19
CDR3 protein: CASSIPGTSSGNTIYF

J gene: TRBJ1-1
V gene: TRBV9
CDR3 protein: CASSDLDSPRGTEAFF

J gene: TRBJ1-1
V gene: TRBV6-5
CDR3 protein: CASSYDRNTEAFF

J gene: TRBJ2-3
V gene: TRBV7-6
CDR3 protein: CASSDRGGSSTDTQYF

J gene: TRBJ2-1
V gene: TRBV12-3/TRBV12-4
CDR3 protein: CASSTTLLGTSGESSYNEQFF

J gene: TRBJ2-3
V gene: TRBV10-3
CDR3 protein: CAIKGDSPKVSADTQYF

J gene: TRBJ1-2
V gene: TRBV19
CDR3 protein: CAVFRDRVYGYTF

J gene: TRBJ1-5
V gene: TRBV12-3/TRBV12-4
CDR3 protein: CASSTGTGYQPQHF

J gene: TRBJ1-5
V gene: TRBV19
CDR3 protein: CASSVGRSSNQPQHF

J gene: TRBJ2-5
V gene: TRBV7-6
CDR3 protein: CASSFFSGGPKETQYF

J gene: TRBJ2-3
V gene: TRBV10-3
CDR3 protein: CAGYSGGASDTQYF

J gene: TRBJ1-1
V gene: TRBV19
CDR3 protein: CASRLSGYTEAFF

J gene: TRBJ2-3
V gene: TRBV7-6
CDR3 protein: CVSSLAGRGGTDTQYF

J gene: TRBJ2-7
V gene: TRBV12-3/TRBV12-4
CDR3 protein: CASSSGTSGGDYEQYF

J gene: TRBJ1-5
V gene: TRBV12-3/TRBV12-4
CDR3 protein: CASSLGTGLPQPQHF

J gene: TRBJ2-1
V gene: TRBV20-1
CDR3 protein: CSALDRGRLRGGTYNEQFF

J gene: TRBJ2-1
V gene: TRBV5-6
CDR3 protein: CASSAAGDNYNEQFF

J gene: TRBJ2-5
V gene: TRBV27
CDR3 protein: CASSLEGQGQETQYF

J gene: TRBJ2-5
V gene: TRBV12-3/TRBV12-4
CDR3 protein: CASSWDGGTPQETQYF

J gene: TRBJ1-5
V gene: TRBV4-1
CDR3 protein: CASSQEGAGNNQPQHF

J gene: TRBJ2-3
V gene: TRBV13
CDR3 protein: CASSLEAAKVRSTDTQYF

J gene: TRBJ2-1
V gene: TRBV2
CDR3 protein: CASTLGGGPNEQFF

J gene: TRBJ2-2
V gene: TRBV15
CDR3 protein: CATSRSEGTGELFF

J gene: TRBJ1-6
V gene: TRBV7-4
CDR3 protein: CASSPLKGTYNSPLHF

J gene: TRBJ1-6
V gene: TRBV28
CDR3 protein: CASLQMPPLHF

J gene: TRBJ1-1
V gene: TRBV9
CDR3 protein: CASSVDGGMNTEAFF

J gene: TRBJ1-1
V gene: TRBV7-6
CDR3 protein: CASSLWDRGLNTEAFF

J gene: TRBJ1-2
V gene: TRBV12-3/TRBV12-4
CDR3 protein: CASSLTRGYTF

J gene: TRBJ1-6
V gene: TRBV6-8
CDR3 protein: CASSSQQGAYNSPLHF

J gene: TRBJ2-2
V gene: TRBV7-9
CDR3 protein: CASSLPWTGSGGELFF

J gene: TRBJ2-2
V gene: TRBV7-6
CDR3 protein: CASSFAGDDTGELFF

J gene: TRBJ2-5
V gene: TRBV11-2
CDR3 protein: CASSLVTSGFVRETQYF

J gene: TRBJ1-1
V gene: TRBV7-9
CDR3 protein: CASRKGTTTLNTEAFF

J gene: TRBJ1-2
V gene: TRBV4-1
CDR3 protein: CASSPGRNGYGYTF

J gene: TRBJ2-7
V gene: TRBV7-8
CDR3 protein: CASSLGGTVFYEQYF

J gene: TRBJ2-6
V gene: TRBV6-4
CDR3 protein: CASSTTSGDDAGANVLTF

J gene: TRBJ2-2
V gene: TRBV7-9
CDR3 protein: CASTKQGLNTGELFF

J gene: TRBJ2-5
V gene: TRBV7-6
CDR3 protein: CAGSHLLVSKETQYF

J gene: TRBJ2-2
V gene: TRBV7-2
CDR3 protein: CASRSPGQNTGELFF

J gene: TRBJ2-7
V gene: TRBV27
CDR3 protein: CASSFLGGEQYF

J gene: TRBJ1-4
V gene: TRBV2
CDR3 protein: CASMREDEKLFF

J gene: TRBJ1-4
V gene: TRBV6-1
CDR3 protein: CASSPPGLGFEKLFF

J gene: TRBJ2-7
V gene: TRBV12-3/TRBV12-4
CDR3 protein: CATGTRVEQYF

J gene: TRBJ2-2
V gene: TRBV7-8
CDR3 protein: CASSPEVAGFTGELFF

J gene: TRBJ1-2
V gene: TRBV7-9
CDR3 protein: CASTFTASYGYTF

J gene: TRBJ1-1
V gene: TRBV19
CDR3 protein: CASSIARGRGDTEAFF

J gene: TRBJ2-5
V gene: TRBV14
CDR3 protein: CASSLTGQGTEETQYF